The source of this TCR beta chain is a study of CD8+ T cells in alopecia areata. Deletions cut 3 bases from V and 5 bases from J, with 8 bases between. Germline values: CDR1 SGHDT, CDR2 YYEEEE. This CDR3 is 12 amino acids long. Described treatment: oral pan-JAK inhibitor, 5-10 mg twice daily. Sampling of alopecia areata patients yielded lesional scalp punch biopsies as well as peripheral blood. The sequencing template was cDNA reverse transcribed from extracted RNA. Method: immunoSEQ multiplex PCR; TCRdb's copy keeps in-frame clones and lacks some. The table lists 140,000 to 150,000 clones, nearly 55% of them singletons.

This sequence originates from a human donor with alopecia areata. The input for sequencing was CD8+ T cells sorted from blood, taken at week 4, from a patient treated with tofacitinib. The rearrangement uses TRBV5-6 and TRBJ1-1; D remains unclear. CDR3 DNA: TGTGCCAGCAGCTGGACGGGGACTGAAGCTTTCTTT. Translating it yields CASSWTGTEAFF.